A single sample gave rise to the 9 T cell receptor beta chains below, sequenced in a study of T cells after yellow fever vaccination. TCRdb passed the 5' RACE reads through MiXCR, listing each CDR3 protein once. The sample shows roughly 45,000 distinct CDR3 sequences, 6.5% to 8.5% of them seen only once. This material consisted of CD8+ T cells not binding an NS4B(214-222) dextramer, sorted from PBMCs, taken 45 days after the yellow fever booster vaccination. The receptors derive from a man aged 30 to 45 who received the YFV17D yellow fever vaccine.

This clonotype was seen many times. This rearrangement joins TRBV7-2 to TRBJ2-7; D gene uncertain. CDR3 length equals 15 residues. V was clipped by 1 base and J by 2 bases, with 12 bases between them. CDR1 and CDR2 from the germline V gene are SGHTA and FQGNSA. DNA of the CDR3: TGTGCCAGCAGCTTAGGAGATAGTAGTACCTACGAGCAGTACTTC. The encoded protein is CASSLGDSSTYEQYF.

This clonotype was counted many times. The chain couples TRBV19 to TRBJ2-1; D is unresolved. V was clipped by 2 bases and J by 2 bases, with 13 bases between them. Germline-derived CDR1 and CDR2 are LNHDA and SQIVND (reference sequence). The CDR3 consists of 16 residues. The CDR3 region is CASSIQVQVAYNEQFF. CDR3 sequence (DNA): TGTGCCAGTAGTATACAGGTTCAGGTAGCCTACAATGAGCAGTTCTTC. Full variable domain (remainder filled in from reference TRBV19 and TRBJ2-1): DGGITQSPKYLFRKEGQNVTLSCEQNLNHDAMYWYRQDPGQGLRLIYYSQIVNDFQKGDIAEGYSVSREKKESFPLTVTSAQKNPTAFYLCASSIQVQVAYNEQFFGPGTRLTVL.

This clonotype was counted a few times. The chain uses TRBV24-1 and TRBJ2-7; D gene ambiguous. V lost 6 bases and J lost 6, with 8 bases in between. The CDR3 extends over 11 amino acids. Per the germline V gene, CDR1 is KGHDR and CDR2 is SFDVKD. CDR3 in DNA: TGTGCCACCAGTTCTATGGGCGAGCAGTACTTC. Protein product: CATSSMGEQYF.

In this sample, this clonotype turned up many times. The J gene is TRBJ2-3, the V gene TRBV2, with no clear D. Between the trimmed V and J ends, which lost 8 bases and 5 bases, there was a span of 11 bases. Germline loops: CDR1 SNHLY, CDR2 FYNNEI. The CDR3 contains 12 residues. CDR3 bases: TGTGCCAGCGAATGGATGGAAGATACGCAGTATTTT. Translated: CASEWMEDTQYF.

At least ten counts were recorded for this clonotype. This sequence joins TRBV4-3 and TRBJ2-1; D is perhaps TRBD1 (6 bases). The CDR3 sequence is 19 residues long. The V end was cut by 0 bases, the J end by 8 bases, with 26 bases between. Germline lookup yields CDR1 LGHNA and CDR2 YSLEER. In DNA, the CDR3 is TGCGCCAGCAGCCAAGATATTTTAGGGGGTCAGGGAAGTATGGATGAGCAGTTCTTC. It specifies CASSQDILGGQGSMDEQFF.

This clonotype occurred once. With a much larger clone just one base away, this may be a read error. The chain couples TRBV7-9 to TRBJ2-5; D might be TRBD2 (6 bases). V gave up 3 bases and J gave up 5 bases, with 19 bases separating them. The V gene's germline CDR1 is SEHNR and CDR2 FQNEAQ (reference sequence). The CDR3 loop spans 16 amino acids. CDR3: CASSFLPGGVWETQYF. The CDR3 region has the DNA TGTGCCAGCAGCTTCCTTCCCGGGGGTGTGTGGGAGACCCAGTACTTC.

This clonotype was found many times. V gene TRBV11-2 combines with J gene TRBJ1-1; D not certain. Looked up from germline, CDR1 is SGHAT and CDR2 is FQNNGV. Trimming removed 1 base from V and 7 bases from J, with 10 bases in between. The CDR3 runs 13 residues. CDR3 amino acids: CASSLVMVIEAFF. The CDR3 bases are TGTGCCAGCAGCTTAGTTATGGTTATTGAAGCTTTCTTT.

The table lists this clonotype with many counts. The chain uses TRBV9 and TRBJ2-2, with TRBD2 matching over 7 bases. The germline gives CDR1 SGDLS, CDR2 YYNGEE. The CDR3 length is 17 residues. J was trimmed by 4 bases and V by 3 bases; bases with no gene match: 12. CDR3 nucleotide sequence: TGTGCCAGCAGCGGCCCTCGACCGGGGGGAACCACCGGGGAGCTGTTTTTT. This codes for CASSGPRPGGTTGELFF.

This clonotype was recorded at least ten times. This chain joins TRBV6-2 or TRBV6-3 and TRBJ2-7; D tentatively fits TRBD1 or TRBD2 (5 bases each). This CDR3 region has 14 residues. Germline values: CDR1 MNHEY, CDR2 SVGEGT. Trimming shortened V by 6 bases and J by 3 bases, and 15 bases separated the two germline ends. The CDR3 DNA sequence: TGTGCCAGCAGGCTCCGGGACGGTAGCTACGAGCAGTACTTC. As protein: CASRLRDGSYEQYF.